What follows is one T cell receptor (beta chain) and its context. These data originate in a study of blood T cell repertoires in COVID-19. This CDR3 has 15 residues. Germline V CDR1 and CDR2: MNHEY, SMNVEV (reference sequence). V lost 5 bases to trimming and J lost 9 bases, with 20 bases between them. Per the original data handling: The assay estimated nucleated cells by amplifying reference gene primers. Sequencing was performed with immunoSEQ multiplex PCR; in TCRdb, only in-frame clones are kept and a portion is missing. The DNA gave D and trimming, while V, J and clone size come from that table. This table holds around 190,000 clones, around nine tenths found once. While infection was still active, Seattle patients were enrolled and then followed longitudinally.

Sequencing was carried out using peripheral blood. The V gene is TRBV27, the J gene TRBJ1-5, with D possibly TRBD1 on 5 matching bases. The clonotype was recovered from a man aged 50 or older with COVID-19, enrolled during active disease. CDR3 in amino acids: CASSANGQSQGPQHF. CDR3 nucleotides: TGTGCCAGCAGTGCGAATGGGCAGTCTCAGGGGCCCCAGCATTTT.